One sample yielded the 17 T cell receptor beta chains listed below, sequenced in a study of OX40 agonist ivuxolimab in advanced cancers. Assay: immunoSEQ multiplex PCR; the TCRdb copy retains only in-frame clones and omits some. The table shows 74,000 or so clones, with roughly 91% occurring only once. The sequencing used CD4+ or CD8+ T cells sorted from blood, collected in a trial of the OX40 agonist ivuxolimab. The origin of the receptors is an adult with an advanced solid tumor such as melanoma, head and neck, liver or kidney cancer.

V usage is TRBV27 and J usage is TRBJ1-2; tentatively, D is TRBD1 (5 bases). This CDR3 is built from 14 residues. V was shortened by 5 bases and J by 1 base, with 11 bases between the two germline ends. Germline V gene lookup returns CDR1 MNHEY and CDR2 SMNVEV (reference sequence). The chain's CDR3 is CASSPGGGNYGYTF. The CDR3 nucleotides read TGTGCCAGCAGTCCCGGCGGGGGTAACTATGGCTACACCTTC.

The V and J genes are TRBV7-3 and TRBJ1-2; no clear D gene. V was cut by 2 bases and J by 7 bases, with 14 bases left in between. This CDR3 spans 14 amino acids. The germline V gene has CDR1 SGHTA and CDR2 FQGTGA. The CDR3 DNA sequence: TGTGCCAGCAGCTTAGACGGAGGTCCGGGTGGCTACACCTTC. Protein: CASSLDGGPGGYTF.

V gene TRBV9 combines with J gene TRBJ1-1; 9 nucleotides align to TRBD1. Germline V gene lookup returns CDR1 SGDLS and CDR2 YYNGEE. Germline trimming cut 1 base from V and 6 bases from J; bases unmatched to any gene: 10. The CDR3 extends over 16 amino acids. DNA of the CDR3: TGTGCCAGCAGCGTACCACAAGGACAGGGGATGTCTGAAGCTTTCTTT. This sequence encodes CASSVPQGQGMSEAFF.

CDR3 protein: CASSEWIGSNQPQHF. In DNA form, the CDR3 reads TGTGCCAGCAGTGAATGGATAGGGAGCAATCAGCCCCAGCATTTT. The J gene is TRBJ1-5, the V gene TRBV2; D remains ambiguous. Trimming removed 2 bases from V and 1 base from J, with 9 bases in between. This CDR3 is 15 amino acids long. The germline V gene has CDR1 SNHLY and CDR2 FYNNEI.

The genes are TRBV9 and TRBJ1-4; 7 bases match TRBD1. The CDR3 extends over 17 amino acids. Germline V lookup: CDR1 SGDLS, CDR2 YYNGEE. Trimming took 0 bases from V and 3 from J; bases not matched to a gene: 8. CDR3 loop: CASSVEGGAVANEKLFF. The CDR3 DNA sequence: TGTGCCAGCAGCGTAGAAGGGGGCGCGGTAGCTAATGAAAAACTGTTTTTT.

The rearrangement uses TRBV29-1 and TRBJ2-2, with D perhaps TRBD2 (6 bases). The V gene lost 3 bases and the J gene lost 6 bases, with 8 bases spanning the gap. The germline CDR1 and CDR2 sequences are SQVTM and ANQGSEA. CDR3 length: 12 residues. The CDR3 DNA reads TGCAGCGTTGAGGAGGGACCCGGGGAGCTGTTTTTT. Its translation: CSVEEGPGELFF.

This clone was seen only once. The V and J genes are TRBV18 and TRBJ2-5; tentative D call: TRBD2 (6 bases). The CDR3 sequence is 15 residues long. From germline, CDR1 is KGHSH and CDR2 LQKENI. Trimming stripped 0 bases from V and 2 bases from J, with 10 bases between. The CDR3 coding sequence is TGTGCCAGCTCACCACCGGGCGGACTACAAGAGACCCAGTACTTC. Translation: CASSPPGGLQETQYF. The full variable domain, completed using reference TRBV18 and TRBJ2-5, is NAGVMQNPRHLVRRRGQEARLRCSPMKGHSHVYWYRQLPEEGLKFMVYLQKENIIDESGMPKERFSAEFPKEGPSILRIQQVVRGDSAAYFCASSPPGGLQETQYFGPGTRLLVL.

The CDR3 reads CASSYGGSYEQYF. The CDR3 nucleotides read TGTGCCAGCAGTTACGGGGGTTCCTACGAGCAGTACTTC. V gene TRBV6-5 combines with J gene TRBJ2-7; perhaps D is TRBD1 or TRBD2 (5 bases each). V lost 2 bases, J lost 1 base, and 6 bases lay in between. Looked up from germline, CDR1 is MNHEY and CDR2 is SVGAGI. This CDR3 comprises 13 residues.

This clone was picked up one time. The CDR3 coding sequence is TGTGCCAGCAGCCAAGATCCCAGGGGTGAGACCCAGTACTTC. Encoded protein: CASSQDPRGETQYF. The J gene is TRBJ2-5, the V gene TRBV14, with D possibly TRBD1 on 6 matching bases. CDR3 length: 14 amino acids. Trimming removed 0 bases at V and 5 bases at J, with 10 bases between. CDR1 is SGHDN, CDR2 FVKESK, per germline.

This chain joins TRBV10-3 and TRBJ2-7, with 10 bases aligning to TRBD2. This CDR3 spans 14 amino acids. Per germline, CDR1 ENHRY and CDR2 SYGVKD. Germline trimming cut 4 bases from V and 2 bases from J; bases unmatched to any gene: 2. CDR3 sequence: CAISVAGGTYEQYF. The DNA of the CDR3 is TGTGCCATCAGTGTAGCGGGGGGAACCTACGAGCAGTACTTC.

This clone has just one count. The J gene is TRBJ1-1, the V gene TRBV10-2, with 9 positions matching TRBD1. Trimming at V came to 4 bases and at J to 0 bases, leaving 6 bases not matched to a gene. The CDR3 runs 16 residues. Germline V CDR1 and CDR2: WSHSY, SAAADI. CDR3 protein: CASSAWDRDLNTEAFF. DNA of the CDR3: TGCGCCAGCAGTGCCTGGGACAGGGACTTGAACACTGAAGCTTTCTTT.

In this sample, this clone turned up a few times. The CDR3: CASSVESERELFF. The CDR3 bases are TGTGCCAGCAGCGTAGAATCAGAAAGGGAACTGTTTTTT. This rearrangement joins TRBV9 to TRBJ1-4, with unresolved D. Germline CDR1 reads SGDLS; CDR2 reads YYNGEE. Trimming left V 0 bases short and J 12 bases short, with 12 bases between. CDR3 length: 13 amino acids. The entire variable domain, with the rest obtained from reference TRBV9 and TRBJ1-4, is as follows: DSGVTQTPKHLITATGQRVTLRCSPRSGDLSVYWYQQSLDQGLQFLIQYYNGEERAKGNILERFSAQQFPDLHSELNLSSLELGDSALYFCASSVESERELFFGSGTQLSVL.

The rearrangement links TRBV27 to TRBJ2-7, with a possible D match to TRBD1 (6 bases). CDR1 and CDR2 (germline): MNHEY, SMNVEV (reference sequence). V lost 4 bases to trimming and J lost 3 bases, with 16 bases between them. The CDR3 length is 15 residues. The CDR3 DNA is TGTGCCAGCAGTTCGAGTAATACAGGGAACTACGAGCAGTACTTC. Translating it yields CASSSSNTGNYEQYF.

J is TRBJ2-3 and V is TRBV5-6, with no clear D. V lost 6 bases, J lost 4 bases, and 18 bases lay in between. Looked up from germline, CDR1 is SGHDT and CDR2 is YYEEEE. The CDR3 is made up of 15 amino acids. The CDR3 is CASTSEGSGADTQYF. CDR3 sequence (DNA): TGTGCCAGCACCTCCGAAGGGTCAGGTGCAGATACGCAGTATTTT.

The chain recombines TRBV12-5 with TRBJ1-1; 7 nucleotides match TRBD1. The junction had 6 bases not matched to a gene; V was cut back by 1 base and J by 1 base. Germline loops: CDR1 LGHNT, CDR2 FRNRAP. This CDR3 contains 16 residues. The CDR3 region is CASGLGTGLTNTEAFF. The DNA of the CDR3 is TGTGCTAGTGGTTTGGGGACAGGCCTTACGAACACTGAAGCTTTCTTT.

The V call is TRBV7-3, the J call TRBJ1-1; the D is unclear. Germline values: CDR1 SGHTA, CDR2 FQGTGA. V lost 1 base and J 1 base, leaving 10 bases between the germline ends. The CDR3 consists of 15 residues. The CDR3 here is CASSLMRQTNTEAFF. As DNA, the CDR3 is TGTGCCAGCAGCTTAATGAGGCAGACGAACACTGAAGCTTTCTTT.

The J gene is TRBJ2-7, the V gene TRBV7-2; D possibly uses TRBD1 or TRBD2 (5 bases each). Germline lookup yields CDR1 SGHTA and CDR2 FQGNSA. The CDR3 covers 13 residues. V was trimmed by 6 bases and J by 0 bases, leaving 9 bases between them. As DNA, the CDR3 is TGTGCCAGCAGAACCGGGGCCTCCTACGAGCAGTACTTC. It yields the protein CASRTGASYEQYF.